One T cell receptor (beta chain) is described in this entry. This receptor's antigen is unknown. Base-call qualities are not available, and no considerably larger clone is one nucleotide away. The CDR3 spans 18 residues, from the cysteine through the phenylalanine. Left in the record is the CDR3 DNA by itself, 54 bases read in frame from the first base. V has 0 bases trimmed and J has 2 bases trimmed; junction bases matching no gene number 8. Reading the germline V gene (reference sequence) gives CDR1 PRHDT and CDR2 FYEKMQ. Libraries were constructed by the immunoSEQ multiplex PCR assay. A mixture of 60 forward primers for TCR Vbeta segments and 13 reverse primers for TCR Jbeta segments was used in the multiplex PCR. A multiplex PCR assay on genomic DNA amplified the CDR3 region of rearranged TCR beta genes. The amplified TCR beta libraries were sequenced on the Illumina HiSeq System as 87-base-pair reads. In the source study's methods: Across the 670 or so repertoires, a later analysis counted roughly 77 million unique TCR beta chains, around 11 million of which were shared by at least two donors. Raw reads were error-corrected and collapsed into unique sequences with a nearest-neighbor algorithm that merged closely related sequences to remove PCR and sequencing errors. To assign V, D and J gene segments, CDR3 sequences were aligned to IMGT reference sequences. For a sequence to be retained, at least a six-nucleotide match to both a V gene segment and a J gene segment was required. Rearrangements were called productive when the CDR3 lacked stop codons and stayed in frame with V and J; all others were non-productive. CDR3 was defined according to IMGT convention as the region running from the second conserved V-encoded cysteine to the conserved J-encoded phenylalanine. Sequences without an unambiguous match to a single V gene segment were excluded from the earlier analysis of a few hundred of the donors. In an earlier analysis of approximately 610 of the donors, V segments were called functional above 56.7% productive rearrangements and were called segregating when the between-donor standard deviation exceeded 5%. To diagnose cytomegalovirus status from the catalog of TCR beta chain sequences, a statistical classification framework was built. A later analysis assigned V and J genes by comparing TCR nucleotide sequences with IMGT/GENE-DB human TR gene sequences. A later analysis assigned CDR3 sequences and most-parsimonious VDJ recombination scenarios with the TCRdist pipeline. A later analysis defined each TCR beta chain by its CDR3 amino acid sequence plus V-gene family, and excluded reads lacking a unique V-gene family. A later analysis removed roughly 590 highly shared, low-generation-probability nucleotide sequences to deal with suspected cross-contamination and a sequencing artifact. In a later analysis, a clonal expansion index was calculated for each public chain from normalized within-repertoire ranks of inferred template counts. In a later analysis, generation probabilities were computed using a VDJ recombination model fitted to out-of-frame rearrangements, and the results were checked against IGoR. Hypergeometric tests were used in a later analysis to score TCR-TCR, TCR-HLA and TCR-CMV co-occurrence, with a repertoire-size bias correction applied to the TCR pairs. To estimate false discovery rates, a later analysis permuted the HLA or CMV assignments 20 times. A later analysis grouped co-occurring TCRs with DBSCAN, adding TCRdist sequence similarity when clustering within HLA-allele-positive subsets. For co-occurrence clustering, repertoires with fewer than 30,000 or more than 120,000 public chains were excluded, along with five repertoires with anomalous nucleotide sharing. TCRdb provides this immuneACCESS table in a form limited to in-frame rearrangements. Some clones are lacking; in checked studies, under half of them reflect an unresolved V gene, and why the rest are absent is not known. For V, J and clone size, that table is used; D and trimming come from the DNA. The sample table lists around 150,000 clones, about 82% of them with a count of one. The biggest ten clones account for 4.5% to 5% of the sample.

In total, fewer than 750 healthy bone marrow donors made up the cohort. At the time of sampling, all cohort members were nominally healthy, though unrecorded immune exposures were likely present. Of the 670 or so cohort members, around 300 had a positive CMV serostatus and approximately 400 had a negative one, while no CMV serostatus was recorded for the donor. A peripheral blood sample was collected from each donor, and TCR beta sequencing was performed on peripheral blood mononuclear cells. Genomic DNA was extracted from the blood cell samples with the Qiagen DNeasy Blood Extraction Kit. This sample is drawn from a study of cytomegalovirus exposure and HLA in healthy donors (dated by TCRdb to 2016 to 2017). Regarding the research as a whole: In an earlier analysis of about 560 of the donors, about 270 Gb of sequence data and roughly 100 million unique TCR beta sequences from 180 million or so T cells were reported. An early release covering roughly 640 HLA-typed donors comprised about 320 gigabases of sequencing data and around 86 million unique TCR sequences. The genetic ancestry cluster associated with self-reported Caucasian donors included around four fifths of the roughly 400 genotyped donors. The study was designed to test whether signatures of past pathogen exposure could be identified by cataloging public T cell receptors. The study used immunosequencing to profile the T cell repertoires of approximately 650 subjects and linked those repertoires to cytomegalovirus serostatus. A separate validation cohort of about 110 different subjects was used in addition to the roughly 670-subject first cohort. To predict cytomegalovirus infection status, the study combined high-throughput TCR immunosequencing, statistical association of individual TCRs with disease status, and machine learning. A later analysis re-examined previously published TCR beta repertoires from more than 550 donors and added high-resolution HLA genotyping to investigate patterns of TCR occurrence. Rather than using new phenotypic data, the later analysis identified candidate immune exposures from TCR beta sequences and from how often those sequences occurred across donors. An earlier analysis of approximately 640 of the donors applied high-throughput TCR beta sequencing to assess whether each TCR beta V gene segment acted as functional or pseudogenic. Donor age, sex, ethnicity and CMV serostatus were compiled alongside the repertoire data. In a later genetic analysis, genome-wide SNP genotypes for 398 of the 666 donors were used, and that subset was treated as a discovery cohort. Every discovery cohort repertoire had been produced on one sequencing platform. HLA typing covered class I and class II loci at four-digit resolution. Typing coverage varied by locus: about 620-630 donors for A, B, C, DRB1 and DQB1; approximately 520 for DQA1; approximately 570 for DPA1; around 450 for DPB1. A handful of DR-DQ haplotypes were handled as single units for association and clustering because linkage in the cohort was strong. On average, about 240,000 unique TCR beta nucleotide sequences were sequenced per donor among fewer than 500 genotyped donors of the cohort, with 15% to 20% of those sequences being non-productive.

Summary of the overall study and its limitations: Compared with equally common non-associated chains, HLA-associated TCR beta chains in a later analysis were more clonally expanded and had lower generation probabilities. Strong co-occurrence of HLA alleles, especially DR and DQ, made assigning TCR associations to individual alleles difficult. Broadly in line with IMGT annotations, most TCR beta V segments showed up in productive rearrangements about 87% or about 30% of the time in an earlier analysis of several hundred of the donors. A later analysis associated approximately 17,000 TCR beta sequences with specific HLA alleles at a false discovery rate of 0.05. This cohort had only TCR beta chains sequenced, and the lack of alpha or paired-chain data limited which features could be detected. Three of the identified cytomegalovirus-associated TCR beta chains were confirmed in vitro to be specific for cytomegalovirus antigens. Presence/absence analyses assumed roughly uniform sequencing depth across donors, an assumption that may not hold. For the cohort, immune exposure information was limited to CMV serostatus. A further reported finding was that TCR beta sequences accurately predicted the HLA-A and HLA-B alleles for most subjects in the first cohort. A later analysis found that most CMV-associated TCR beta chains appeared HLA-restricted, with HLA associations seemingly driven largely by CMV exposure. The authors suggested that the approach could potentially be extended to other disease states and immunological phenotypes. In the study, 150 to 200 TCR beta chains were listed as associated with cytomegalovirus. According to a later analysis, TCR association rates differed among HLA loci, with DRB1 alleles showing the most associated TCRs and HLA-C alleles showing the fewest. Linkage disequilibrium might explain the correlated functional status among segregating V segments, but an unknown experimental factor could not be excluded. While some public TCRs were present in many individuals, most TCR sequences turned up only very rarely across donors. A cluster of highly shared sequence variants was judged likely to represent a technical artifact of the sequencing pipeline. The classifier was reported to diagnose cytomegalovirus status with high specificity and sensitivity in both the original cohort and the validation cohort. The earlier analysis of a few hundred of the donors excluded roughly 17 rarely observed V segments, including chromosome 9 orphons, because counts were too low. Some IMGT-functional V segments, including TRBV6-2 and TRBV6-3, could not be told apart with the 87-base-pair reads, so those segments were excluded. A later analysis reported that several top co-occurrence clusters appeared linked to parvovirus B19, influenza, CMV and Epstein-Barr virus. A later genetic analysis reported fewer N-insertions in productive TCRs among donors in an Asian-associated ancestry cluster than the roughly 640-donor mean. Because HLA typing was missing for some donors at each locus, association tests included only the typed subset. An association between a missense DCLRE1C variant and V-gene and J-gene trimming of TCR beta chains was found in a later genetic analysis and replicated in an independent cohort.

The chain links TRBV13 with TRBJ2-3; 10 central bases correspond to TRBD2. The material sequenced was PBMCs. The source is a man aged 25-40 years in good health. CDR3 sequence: CASSLGLAGAVFTDTQYF. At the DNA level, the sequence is TGTGCCAGCAGCTTAGGGCTAGCGGGAGCCGTTTTCACAGATACGCAGTATTTT.